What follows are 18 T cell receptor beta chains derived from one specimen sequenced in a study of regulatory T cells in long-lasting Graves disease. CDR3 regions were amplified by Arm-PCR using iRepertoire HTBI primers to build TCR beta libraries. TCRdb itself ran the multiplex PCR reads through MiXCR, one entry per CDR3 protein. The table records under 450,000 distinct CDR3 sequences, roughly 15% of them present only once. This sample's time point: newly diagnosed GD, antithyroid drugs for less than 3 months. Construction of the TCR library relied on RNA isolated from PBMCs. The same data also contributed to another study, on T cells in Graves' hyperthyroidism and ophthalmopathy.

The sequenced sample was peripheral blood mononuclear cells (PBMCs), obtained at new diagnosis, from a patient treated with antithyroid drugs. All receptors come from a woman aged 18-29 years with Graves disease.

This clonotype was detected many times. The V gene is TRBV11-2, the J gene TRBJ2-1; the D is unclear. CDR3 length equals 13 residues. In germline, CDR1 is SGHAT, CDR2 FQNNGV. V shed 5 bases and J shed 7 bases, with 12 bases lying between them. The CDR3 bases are TGTGCCAGCAGCCCTCCCGGCCTGAATGAGCAGTTCTTC. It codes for CASSPPGLNEQFF.

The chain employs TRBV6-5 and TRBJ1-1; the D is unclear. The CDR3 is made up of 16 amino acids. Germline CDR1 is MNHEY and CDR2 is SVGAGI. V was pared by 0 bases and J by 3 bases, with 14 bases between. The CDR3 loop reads CASSYSPRARDTEAFF. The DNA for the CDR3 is TGTGCCAGCAGTTACTCCCCGAGGGCAAGGGACACTGAAGCTTTCTTT.

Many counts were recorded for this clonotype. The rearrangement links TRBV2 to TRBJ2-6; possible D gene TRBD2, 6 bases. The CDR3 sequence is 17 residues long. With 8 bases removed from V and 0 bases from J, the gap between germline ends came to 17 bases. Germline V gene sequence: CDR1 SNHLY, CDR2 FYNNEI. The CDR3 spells CASRSLAGSSGANVLTF. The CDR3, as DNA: TGTGCCAGCCGCTCCCTGGCGGGATCCTCTGGGGCCAACGTCCTGACTTTC.

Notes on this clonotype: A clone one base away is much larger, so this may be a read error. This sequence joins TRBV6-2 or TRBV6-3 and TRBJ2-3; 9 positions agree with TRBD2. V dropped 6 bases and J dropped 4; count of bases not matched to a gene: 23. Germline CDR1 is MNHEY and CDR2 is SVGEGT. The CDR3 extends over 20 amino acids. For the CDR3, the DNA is TGTGCCAGCAGGCCCCCACCGGGACTAGCCTTTGGGTTATTTCCAGATACGCAGTATTTT. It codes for CASRPPPGLAFGLFPDTQYF.

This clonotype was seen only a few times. In DNA, the CDR3 is TGCAGCGTGTCAGGGGCTCCAGATACGCAGTATTTT. This gives the protein CSVSGAPDTQYF. This chain connects TRBV29-1 to TRBJ2-3, with D perhaps matching TRBD1 (6 bases). The CDR3 covers 12 residues. Germline CDR1 reads SQVTM; CDR2 reads ANQGSEA. V shed 6 bases and J shed 4 bases, with 11 bases lying between them.

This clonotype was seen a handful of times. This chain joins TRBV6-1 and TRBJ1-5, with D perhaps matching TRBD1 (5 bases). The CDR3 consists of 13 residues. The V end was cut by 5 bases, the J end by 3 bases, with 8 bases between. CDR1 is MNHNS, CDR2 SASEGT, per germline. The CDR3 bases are TGTGCCAGCAGTCAGACAGCCAATCAGCCCCAGCATTTT. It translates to CASSQTANQPQHF.

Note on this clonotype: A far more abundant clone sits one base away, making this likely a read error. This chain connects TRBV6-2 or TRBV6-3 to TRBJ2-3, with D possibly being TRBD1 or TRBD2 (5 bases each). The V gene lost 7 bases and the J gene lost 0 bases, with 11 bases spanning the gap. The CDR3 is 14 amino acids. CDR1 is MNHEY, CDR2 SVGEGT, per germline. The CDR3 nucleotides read TGTGCCAGCAAACGGGGCCTCAGCACAGATACGCAGTATTTT. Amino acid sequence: CASKRGLSTDTQYF.

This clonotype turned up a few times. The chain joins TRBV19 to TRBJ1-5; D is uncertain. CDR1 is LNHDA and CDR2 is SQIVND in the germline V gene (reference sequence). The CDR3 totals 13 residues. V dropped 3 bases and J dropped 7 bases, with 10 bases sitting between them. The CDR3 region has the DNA TGTGCCAGTAGTATGCGAGTGGGCCAGCCCCAGCATTTT. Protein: CASSMRVGQPQHF.

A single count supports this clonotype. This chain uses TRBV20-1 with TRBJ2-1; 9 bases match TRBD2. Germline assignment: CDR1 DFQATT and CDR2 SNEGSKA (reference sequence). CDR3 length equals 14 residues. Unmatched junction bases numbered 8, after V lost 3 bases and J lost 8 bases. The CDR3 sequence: CSARASGKRYEQFF. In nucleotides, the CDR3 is TGCAGTGCTAGGGCTAGCGGGAAACGATATGAGCAGTTCTTC.

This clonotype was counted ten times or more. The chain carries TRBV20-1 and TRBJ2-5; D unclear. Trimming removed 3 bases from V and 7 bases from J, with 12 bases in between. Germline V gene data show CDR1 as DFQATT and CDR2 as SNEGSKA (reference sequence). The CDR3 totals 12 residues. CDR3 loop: CSASPLFGTQYF. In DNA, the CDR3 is TGCAGTGCTAGCCCTCTCTTTGGGACCCAGTACTTC.

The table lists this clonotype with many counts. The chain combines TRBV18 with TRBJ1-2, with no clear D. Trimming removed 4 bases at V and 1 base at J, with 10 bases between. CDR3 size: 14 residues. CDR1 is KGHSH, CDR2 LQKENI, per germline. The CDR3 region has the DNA TGTGCCAGCTCACTTTCTAGGGATAACTATGGCTACACCTTC. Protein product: CASSLSRDNYGYTF.

The CDR3, as DNA: TGTGCCAGCAGTTACGGGAACTCAGATACGCAGTATTTT. Translating gives CASSYGNSDTQYF. The genes are TRBV6-5 and TRBJ2-3; D is unresolved. The V and J ends lost 2 bases and 4 bases respectively, with 7 bases between them. Germline CDR1 reads MNHEY; CDR2 reads SVGAGI. The CDR3 covers 13 residues.

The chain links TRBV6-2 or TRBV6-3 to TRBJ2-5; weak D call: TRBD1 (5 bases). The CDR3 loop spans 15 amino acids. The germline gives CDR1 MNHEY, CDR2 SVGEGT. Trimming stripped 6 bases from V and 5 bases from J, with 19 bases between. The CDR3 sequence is CASSLLRTGSETQYF. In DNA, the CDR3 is TGTGCCAGCAGCTTGCTTCGAACAGGATCCGAGACCCAGTACTTC.

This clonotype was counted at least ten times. This CDR3 reads CASSSLNDRESDTQYF. DNA of the CDR3: TGTGCCAGCAGCTCCCTAAATGACAGGGAATCAGATACGCAGTATTTT. This chain joins TRBV5-5 and TRBJ2-3; 7 bases line up with TRBD1. The CDR3 sequence is 16 residues long. The junction had 11 bases not matched to a gene; V was cut back by 3 bases and J by 4 bases. Germline CDR1 and CDR2: SGHKS and YYEKEE (reference sequence).

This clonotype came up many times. DNA of the CDR3: TGTGCCAGCAGTCCTACTGGACAGGGAGTCTCCAATCAGCCCCAGCATTTT. Translation: CASSPTGQGVSNQPQHF. The chain is built from TRBV28 and TRBJ1-5; TRBD1 matches 8 bases. The V and J ends lost 5 bases and 3 bases, in that order; junction bases with no gene match: 12. CDR1 is MDHEN and CDR2 is SYDVKM in the germline V gene. The CDR3 covers 17 residues. Variable domain in full (rest from reference TRBV28 and TRBJ1-5): DVKVTQSSRYLVKRTGEKVFLECVQDMDHENMFWYRQDPGLGLRLIYFSYDVKMKEKGDIPEGYSVSREKKERFSLILESASTNQTSMYLCASSPTGQGVSNQPQHFGDGTRLSIL.

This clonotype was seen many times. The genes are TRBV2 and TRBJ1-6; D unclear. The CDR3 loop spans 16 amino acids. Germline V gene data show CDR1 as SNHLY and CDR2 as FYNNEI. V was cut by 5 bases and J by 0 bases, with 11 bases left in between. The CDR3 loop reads CASSYTRSSYNSPLHF. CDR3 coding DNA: TGTGCCAGCAGTTATACCAGGAGCTCCTATAATTCACCCCTCCACTTT.

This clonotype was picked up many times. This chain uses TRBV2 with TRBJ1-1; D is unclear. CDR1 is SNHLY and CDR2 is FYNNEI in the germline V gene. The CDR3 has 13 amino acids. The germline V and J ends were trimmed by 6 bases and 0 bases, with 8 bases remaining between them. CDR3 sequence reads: CASRLQLNTEAFF. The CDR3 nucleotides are TGTGCCAGCAGGTTACAGCTGAACACTGAAGCTTTCTTT.

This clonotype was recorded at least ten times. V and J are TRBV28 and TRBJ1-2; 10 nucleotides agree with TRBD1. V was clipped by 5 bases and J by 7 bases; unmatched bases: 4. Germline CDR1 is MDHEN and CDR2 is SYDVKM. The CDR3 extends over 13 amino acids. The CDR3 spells CASSVGQGFGYTF. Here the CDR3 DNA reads TGTGCCAGCAGTGTGGGACAGGGGTTTGGCTACACCTTC.